The sequence of this T cell receptor (beta chain) was determined in a study of early T cells in non-severe SARS-CoV-2 infection. Turning to the study itself: Bulk RNA taken from unsorted whole blood was sequenced, leaving chains unpaired.

cDNA molecules, individually, were tagged with unique molecular identifiers. TCRdb used MiXCR to reprocess the 5' RACE reads, holding one entry per CDR3 protein. This table has 26,000 or so distinct CDR3 sequences, 4% to 6% appearing once. The sample holds many counts of this clonotype. This TCR came from an adult who was a healthcare worker with PCR-confirmed SARS-CoV-2 infection or an uninfected control (not recorded which). Sequenced: whole blood.

CDR3 loop: CASSLDDRGDEQFF. The CDR3, as DNA: TGTGCCAGCAGTTTAGATGACAGGGGCGATGAGCAGTTCTTC. This sequence joins TRBV12-3 or TRBV12-4 and TRBJ2-1, with 8 positions matching TRBD1. The CDR3 covers 14 residues. V lost 1 base, J lost 8 bases, and 4 bases stayed unmatched.